The 19 T cell receptor beta chains listed next were all sequenced from one sample in a study of T-cell memory formation after mild COVID-19. TCRdb re-analysed the 5' RACE reads in MiXCR, keeping a single row per CDR3 protein. The table has 250,000 to 350,000 distinct CDR3 sequences, roughly 15% seen once. The sample taken for sequencing was PBMCs or a T cell subset sorted from them (not recorded which). These receptors were collected from a man younger than 35 who had mild COVID-19 (a few samples of this study predate the infection). Cell type and time point are not known.

This chain connects TRBV7-8 to TRBJ1-2; 8 nucleotides line up with TRBD1. V lost 0 bases to trimming and J lost 4 bases; unmatched junction nucleotides: 7. The CDR3 spans 16 residues. Germline lookup yields CDR1 SGHVS and CDR2 FQNEAQ. The CDR3 DNA reads as TGTGCCAGCAGCTTAGCCCAGGGGGCGGTCGGCTATGGCTACACCTTC. This sequence encodes CASSLAQGAVGYGYTF.

This chain uses TRBV5-1 with TRBJ1-1, with 9 bases that match TRBD1. Germline CDR1 is SGHRS and CDR2 is YFSETQ. After removal of 3 bases from V and 4 bases from J, the junction contained 4 bases not matched to a gene. This CDR3 spans 14 amino acids. The CDR3 loop is CASSSQGAGTEAFF. The CDR3 DNA reads as TGCGCCAGCAGCTCACAGGGGGCGGGCACTGAAGCTTTCTTT.

The chain has TRBV10-3 and TRBJ1-2; 7 nucleotides align to TRBD1. Looked up from germline, CDR1 is ENHRY and CDR2 is SYGVKD. V gave up 5 bases and J gave up 8 bases; unmatched junction bases: 14. This CDR3 spans 15 amino acids. The DNA of the CDR3 is TGTGCCATCAGTTCATTTGCACAGGGGACTAAAGGCTACACCTTC. Translating it yields CAISSFAQGTKGYTF.

The chain uses TRBV6-5 and TRBJ2-2; D gene uncertain. The CDR3 extends over 13 amino acids. V was trimmed by 11 bases and J by 1 base, leaving 11 bases between them. In germline, CDR1 is MNHEY, CDR2 SVGAGI. Here the CDR3 DNA reads TGTGCCGTAAGGCACGGGAACACCGGGGAGCTGTTTTTT. Translated, it gives CAVRHGNTGELFF.

This clonotype was seen more than once but under ten times. This chain joins TRBV12-3 or TRBV12-4 and TRBJ2-1; 8 nucleotides agree with TRBD2. The CDR3 consists of 16 residues. With 7 bases clipped from V and 0 bases from J, the junction kept 8 bases outside the gene matches. The CDR3 coding sequence is TGTGCCAGCAATCCCGAGCGGGGGATCTCCTACAATGAGCAGTTCTTC. Amino acid sequence: CASNPERGISYNEQFF.

In its sample, this clonotype was seen many times. The gene calls are TRBV5-1 and TRBJ2-1; 9 bases match TRBD2. The CDR3 has 15 residues. CDR1 SGHRS and CDR2 YFSETQ come from the germline V gene. V trimming: 5 bases; J trimming: 6 bases; junction bases outside the gene matches: 9. Here the CDR3 reads CASSLGGGAINEQFF. CDR3 in DNA: TGCGCCAGCAGTCTGGGCGGGGGGGCCATCAATGAGCAGTTCTTC.

Worth noting for this clonotype: A read error is possible here, since a much larger clone lies one base away. The rearrangement uses TRBV6-1 and TRBJ2-7, with 11 bases fitting TRBD1. The germline CDR1 and CDR2 sequences are MNHNS and SASEGT. The junction had 1 base not matched to a gene; V was cut back by 6 bases and J by 3 bases. There are 13 residues in the CDR3. CDR3 region: CASRGTGGYEQYV. Here the CDR3 DNA reads TGTGCCAGCAGGGGGACAGGGGGCTACGAGCAGTACGTC.

V usage is TRBV30 and J usage is TRBJ2-1, with D possibly matching TRBD1 (7 bases). From germline, CDR1 is GTSNPN and CDR2 SVGIG (reference sequence). Trimming took 3 bases from V and 4 from J, leaving 16 bases between them. The CDR3 extends over 15 amino acids. CDR3: CAWRNKGAGYNEQFF. The CDR3 region has the DNA TGTGCCTGGAGGAATAAGGGGGCGGGGTACAATGAGCAGTTCTTC.

This clonotype was observed a few times. V and J are TRBV4-3 and TRBJ2-2; 10 positions match TRBD2. Per germline, CDR1 LGHNA and CDR2 YSLEER. The CDR3 is made up of 19 amino acids. The J segment lost 4 bases and the V segment lost 0 bases, leaving 11 bases of the junction unmatched. This CDR3 reads CASSQENTAGGEITGELFF. In DNA form, the CDR3 reads TGCGCCAGCAGCCAAGAGAATACAGCGGGAGGGGAGATCACCGGGGAGCTGTTTTTT.

This clonotype was recorded a few times. The V call is TRBV5-1, the J call TRBJ2-1, with 9 nucleotides matching TRBD1. There are 17 residues in the CDR3. Trimming cost V 4 bases and J 7 bases; bases outside gene matches: 15. CDR1 and CDR2 (germline): SGHRS, YFSETQ. The CDR3 bases are TGCGCCAGCAGCCGCCCCATCCGGGACAGGGATGGGAATGAGCAGTTCTTC. As protein: CASSRPIRDRDGNEQFF.

The chain employs TRBV2 and TRBJ1-5; possibly TRBD1 for D (6 bases). CDR3 length: 16 amino acids. Trimming stripped 3 bases from V and 5 bases from J, with 17 bases between. The V gene's germline CDR1 is SNHLY and CDR2 FYNNEI. CDR3 sequence: CASSDPSSGGDQPQHF. In nucleotides, the CDR3 is TGTGCCAGCAGTGATCCATCCTCGGGGGGCGATCAGCCCCAGCATTTT. Together with reference TRBV2 and TRBJ1-5, the CDR3 gives the full variable domain: EPEVTQTPSHQVTQMGQEVILRCVPISNHLYFYWYRQILGQKVEFLVSFYNNEISEKSEIFDDQFSVERPDGSNFTLKIRSTKLEDSAMYFCASSDPSSGGDQPQHFGDGTRLSIL.

The V gene is TRBV20-1, the J gene TRBJ2-7; 10 bases map to TRBD2. V lost 0 bases to trimming and J lost 0 bases; unmatched junction nucleotides: 5. CDR1 DFQATT and CDR2 SNEGSKA come from the germline V gene (reference sequence). This CDR3 region has 16 residues. The CDR3 nucleotides are TGCAGTGCTAGAGATAATAGCGGGGGGATCTCCTACGAGCAGTACTTC. Amino acid sequence: CSARDNSGGISYEQYF.

The V gene is TRBV25-1, the J gene TRBJ1-3; TRBD1 might be the D (6 bases). CDR3 length: 17 residues. Germline-derived CDR1 and CDR2 are MGHDK and SYGVNS. V was shortened by 3 bases and J by 1 base, with 16 bases between the two germline ends. DNA of the CDR3: TGTGCCAGCAGTGATCAGCGACGGGGGCGATCTGGAAACACCATATATTTT. This encodes CASSDQRRGRSGNTIYF. Full variable domain (missing parts from reference TRBV25-1 and TRBJ1-3): EADIYQTPRYLVIGTGKKITLECSQTMGHDKMYWYQQDPGMELHLIHYSYGVNSTEKGDLSSESTVSRIRTEHFPLTLESARPSHTSQYLCASSDQRRGRSGNTIYFGEGSWLTVV.

A few counts support this clonotype. The gene calls are TRBV7-9 and TRBJ2-2; D not certain. In germline, CDR1 is SEHNR, CDR2 FQNEAQ (reference sequence). This CDR3 has 13 residues. Deletions cut 3 bases from V and 4 bases from J, with 6 bases between. Here the CDR3 DNA reads TGTGCCAGCAGCTTTTCTTCCACCGGGGAGCTGTTTTTT. Translating gives CASSFSSTGELFF.

The chain carries TRBV20-1 and TRBJ2-3; tentative D call: TRBD1 (6 bases). Germline loops: CDR1 DFQATT, CDR2 SNEGSKA (reference sequence). Trimming shortened V by 6 bases and J by 1 base, and 14 bases separated the two germline ends. This CDR3 has 14 amino acids. The CDR3 sequence is CSAVRDIGTDTQYF. CDR3 nucleotides: TGCAGTGCGGTTAGGGACATCGGCACAGATACGCAGTATTTT.

This chain joins TRBV7-9 and TRBJ1-4; D might be TRBD1 (6 bases). The CDR3 extends over 14 amino acids. Germline values: CDR1 SEHNR, CDR2 FQNEAQ (reference sequence). The V gene lost 3 bases and the J gene lost 8 bases, with 13 bases spanning the gap. The CDR3 nucleotides read TGTGCCAGCAGCTTCCCCGGAGGGGGGGAAAAACTGTTTTTT. Protein sequence: CASSFPGGGEKLFF.

The chain links TRBV7-6 to TRBJ2-2, with no clear D. Trimming took 6 bases from V and 2 from J, leaving 13 bases between them. CDR1 and CDR2 (germline): SGHVS, FNYEAQ. The length of the CDR3 is 15 residues. The DNA for the CDR3 is TGTGCCAGCAGACTACTGGCCTCAAACACCGGGGAGCTGTTTTTT. Protein sequence: CASRLLASNTGELFF.

This chain uses TRBV6-5 with TRBJ2-3, with 9 bases matching TRBD1. The CDR3 is 17 amino acids. Germline CDR1 and CDR2: MNHEY and SVGAGI. After removal of 8 bases from V and 0 bases from J, the junction contained 12 bases not matched to a gene. CDR3 protein: CASAGQGIAISTDTQYF. Written as DNA, the CDR3 is TGTGCCAGCGCGGGACAGGGTATCGCGATTAGCACAGATACGCAGTATTTT.

The sample holds many counts of this clonotype. This chain uses TRBV4-2 with TRBJ1-5; D is perhaps TRBD1 (5 bases). Trimming took off 3 bases at V and 5 bases at J, with 14 bases between the two ends. From germline, CDR1 is LGHNA and CDR2 YNFKEQ. The CDR3 covers 15 residues. Written as DNA, the CDR3 is TGTGCCAGCAGCCACCTGGGGGGGGGAGATCAGCCCCAGCATTTT. This gives the protein CASSHLGGGDQPQHF.